The 27 T cell receptor beta chains in this list originate from one sample, sequenced in a study of blood T cell repertoires in COVID-19. Data came from immunoSEQ multiplex PCR; TCRdb stores just in-frame clones and leaves some out. The sample lists roughly 30,000 clones, around 90% occurring once. The sequencing input was peripheral blood. These receptor sequences come from a man aged 55 to 70 with COVID-19, enrolled during active disease.

This clone has just a few counts. The gene calls are TRBV5-1 and TRBJ1-6; 10 positions agree with TRBD1. The CDR3 totals 17 residues. CDR1 is SGHRS, CDR2 YFSETQ, per germline. V lost 4 bases to trimming and J lost 4 bases; unmatched junction nucleotides: 8. As DNA, the CDR3 is TGCGCCAGCAGCACAAGGACAGGGGGAGGATATAATTCACCCCTCCACTTT. Amino acids: CASSTRTGGGYNSPLHF.

This clone came up once. The rearrangement uses TRBV5-1 and TRBJ1-6; D not resolved. In germline, CDR1 is SGHRS, CDR2 YFSETQ. This CDR3 spans 16 amino acids. The V gene lost 0 bases and the J gene lost 8 bases, with 15 bases spanning the gap. The CDR3 region is CASSLDVASAYSPLHF. DNA of the CDR3: TGCGCCAGCAGCTTGGATGTAGCCTCCGCCTATTCACCCCTCCACTTT.

This clone was observed a few times. This rearrangement joins TRBV4-3 to TRBJ2-1; D remains unclear. V was shortened by 0 bases and J by 8 bases, with 17 bases between the two germline ends. Germline V gives CDR1 LGHNA, CDR2 YSLEER. There are 16 residues in the CDR3. CDR3 sequence reads: CASSQDYGQMADEQFF. CDR3 bases: TGCGCCAGCAGCCAAGATTATGGTCAGATGGCCGATGAGCAGTTCTTC.

The chain has TRBV4-1 and TRBJ1-1; 8 bases map to TRBD1. Germline CDR1 MGHRA, CDR2 YSYEKL. Losses at the gene ends were 0 bases for V and 11 bases for J; bases not matched to a gene: 5. This CDR3 has 13 residues. The CDR3 reads CASSQEVDRAAFF. CDR3 DNA: TGCGCCAGCAGCCAAGAAGTGGACAGGGCGGCTTTCTTT.

V and J are TRBV18 and TRBJ1-2, with D uncertain. Germline CDR1 KGHSH, CDR2 LQKENI. V lost 6 bases and J lost 4, with 12 bases in between. The CDR3 has 13 amino acids. In nucleotides, the CDR3 is TGTGCCAGCTCCCCCCCAGGTATCTATGGCTACACCTTC. This codes for CASSPPGIYGYTF.

The rearrangement uses TRBV27 and TRBJ1-1; the D is unclear. Germline lookup yields CDR1 MNHEY and CDR2 SMNVEV (reference sequence). Trimming cost V 6 bases and J 0 bases, with 11 bases left between them. This CDR3 comprises 14 residues. The chain's CDR3 is CASSPGRMNTEAFF. The DNA for the CDR3 is TGTGCCAGCAGCCCGGGAAGAATGAACACTGAAGCTTTCTTT.

The V and J genes are TRBV18 and TRBJ1-5; no clear D. Germline-derived CDR1 and CDR2 are KGHSH and LQKENI. The V gene lost 4 bases and the J gene lost 0 bases, with 7 bases spanning the gap. The CDR3 extends over 14 amino acids. This chain's CDR3 is CASSRDYSNQPQHF. The CDR3 coding sequence is TGTGCCAGCTCACGAGATTATAGCAATCAGCCCCAGCATTTT. Drawing the rest from reference TRBV18 and TRBJ1-5, the complete variable domain is NAGVMQNPRHLVRRRGQEARLRCSPMKGHSHVYWYRQLPEEGLKFMVYLQKENIIDESGMPKERFSAEFPKEGPSILRIQQVVRGDSAAYFCASSRDYSNQPQHFGDGTRLSIL.

The rearrangement uses TRBV28 and TRBJ1-6; 10 bases fit TRBD1. The junction had 8 bases not matched to a gene; V was cut back by 3 bases and J by 6 bases. Per the germline V gene, CDR1 is MDHEN and CDR2 is SYDVKM. CDR3 length: 17 amino acids. The CDR3 is CASSFGGGTGVNSPLHF. CDR3 coding DNA: TGTGCCAGCAGTTTTGGGGGCGGGACAGGGGTTAATTCACCCCTCCACTTT.

The chain uses TRBV6-2 or TRBV6-3 and TRBJ2-7; 11 nucleotides line up with TRBD2. CDR1 MNHEY and CDR2 SVGEGT come from the germline V gene. CDR3 length: 16 amino acids. Trimming took 5 bases from V and 2 from J; bases not matched to a gene: 8. CDR3 amino acids: CASSPGLAGTPYEQYF. The CDR3 nucleotides are TGTGCCAGCAGTCCCGGACTAGCGGGTACGCCCTACGAGCAGTACTTC.

The chain is built from TRBV5-1 and TRBJ2-5; D perhaps matches TRBD1 (7 bases). The CDR3 has 14 amino acids. Germline V gene data show CDR1 as SGHRS and CDR2 as YFSETQ. V dropped 4 bases and J dropped 0 bases, with 10 bases sitting between them. CDR3 in DNA: TGCGCCAGCAGCCAGGGGGACTACCAAGAGACCCAGTACTTC. Translation gives CASSQGDYQETQYF.

This clone was counted once. The V gene is TRBV2, the J gene TRBJ1-5; maybe TRBD1 (5 bases). The CDR3 has 13 amino acids. Germline values: CDR1 SNHLY, CDR2 FYNNEI. V lost 6 bases and J 5 bases, leaving 11 bases between the germline ends. The DNA for the CDR3 is TGTGCCAGCAGCGCGGGACGGGATCAGCCCCAGCATTTT. Translated, it gives CASSAGRDQPQHF.

J is TRBJ2-7 and V is TRBV14; no clear D gene. In germline, CDR1 is SGHDN, CDR2 FVKESK. Trimming left V 0 bases short and J 3 bases short, with 15 bases between. This CDR3 has 16 amino acids. This chain's CDR3 is CASSQDSPPGYYEQYF. Written as DNA, the CDR3 is TGTGCCAGCAGCCAAGATTCTCCGCCAGGATACTACGAGCAGTACTTC.

The chain recombines TRBV5-8 with TRBJ1-5; 8 positions agree with TRBD1. The CDR3 is 16 amino acids. CDR1 SGHTS and CDR2 YDEGEE come from the germline V gene. V shed 0 bases, J shed 0 bases, and the junction held 2 bases outside the gene matches. CDR3 in DNA: TGTGCCAGCAGCTTGGGGACAGGGAATAGCAATCAGCCCCAGCATTTT. It yields the protein CASSLGTGNSNQPQHF.

The chain uses TRBV19 and TRBJ1-1; possibly TRBD1 for D (5 bases). CDR1 is LNHDA and CDR2 is SQIVND in the germline V gene (reference sequence). The CDR3 is 14 residues long. V lost 3 bases, J lost 4 bases, and 12 bases lay in between. CDR3 residues: CASSMLSGGTEAFF. In DNA form, the CDR3 reads TGTGCCAGTAGTATGTTAAGCGGGGGCACTGAAGCTTTCTTT.

V gene TRBV25-1 combines with J gene TRBJ2-1, with 7 bases lining up with TRBD2. CDR1 and CDR2 (germline): MGHDK, SYGVNS. With 3 bases clipped from V and 4 bases from J, the junction kept 6 bases outside the gene matches. The CDR3 runs to 15 residues. The DNA of the CDR3 is TGTGCCAGCAGTGATTCTGGTAGCGGGTACAATGAGCAGTTCTTC. Amino acids: CASSDSGSGYNEQFF.

The chain couples TRBV30 to TRBJ1-5, with TRBD1 matching 11 bases. The CDR3 runs 16 residues. CDR1 is GTSNPN and CDR2 is SVGIG in the germline V gene (reference sequence). With 2 bases clipped from V and 5 bases from J, the junction kept 8 bases outside the gene matches. The CDR3 protein is CAWSSDRGRRDQPQHF. DNA for the CDR3: TGTGCCTGGAGTTCGGACAGGGGGCGTAGGGATCAGCCCCAGCATTTT.

This chain uses TRBV2 with TRBJ2-2, with 7 bases aligning to TRBD1. V shed 5 bases, J shed 5 bases, and the junction held 5 bases outside the gene matches. CDR1 and CDR2 (germline): SNHLY, FYNNEI. The length of the CDR3 is 14 residues. CDR3 region: CASSRQGVTGELFF. DNA for the CDR3: TGTGCCAGCAGTCGACAGGGTGTGACCGGGGAGCTGTTTTTT.

The genes are TRBV6-6 and TRBJ1-5, with D possibly being TRBD1 (5 bases). The CDR3 spans 16 residues. Trimming removed 5 bases at V and 1 base at J, with 15 bases between. Germline V gene data show CDR1 as MNHNY and CDR2 as SVGAGI (reference sequence). The CDR3: CASSPGLGGSNQPQHF. The CDR3 coding sequence is TGTGCCAGCAGTCCCGGACTGGGGGGGAGCAATCAGCCCCAGCATTTT.

The chain uses TRBV6-1 and TRBJ1-5; D perhaps matches TRBD1 (6 bases). V lost 3 bases, J lost 3 bases, and 12 bases lay in between. Germline CDR1 MNHNS, CDR2 SASEGT. This CDR3 comprises 15 residues. CDR3 sequence: CASSDGGHSNQPQHF. CDR3 sequence (DNA): TGTGCCAGCAGTGATGGGGGACACTCCAATCAGCCCCAGCATTTT.

The chain recombines TRBV7-2 with TRBJ1-6; 9 bases agree with TRBD1. This CDR3 has 15 residues. V lost 5 bases to trimming and J lost 10 bases; unmatched junction nucleotides: 9. Germline CDR1 reads SGHTA; CDR2 reads FQGNSA. The CDR3 is CASSPDDRGKSPLHF. DNA for the CDR3: TGTGCCAGCAGCCCAGACGACAGGGGGAAATCACCCCTCCACTTT.

The rearrangement joins TRBV15 to TRBJ2-6, with D hard to call. The CDR3 is 16 amino acids. CDR1 and CDR2 (germline): LNHNV, YYDKDF (reference sequence). V was cut by 1 base and J by 0 bases, with 7 bases left in between. The CDR3 loop is CATSRGQGSGANVLTF. The CDR3 DNA reads TGTGCCACCAGCAGAGGACAAGGCTCTGGGGCCAACGTCCTGACTTTC.

This chain uses TRBV9 with TRBJ1-2; D is undetermined. Germline V gene sequence: CDR1 SGDLS, CDR2 YYNGEE. This CDR3 has 14 amino acids. Trimming pared 4 bases from V and 3 bases from J, leaving 13 bases between. CDR3 nucleotides: TGTGCCAGCAGCCCGAGACGGAGCGACTATGGCTACACCTTC. It specifies CASSPRRSDYGYTF.

The chain joins TRBV10-3 to TRBJ2-3, with 11 bases lining up with TRBD2. The J segment lost 4 bases and the V segment lost 2 bases, leaving 2 bases of the junction unmatched. The germline gives CDR1 ENHRY, CDR2 SYGVKD. There are 15 residues in the CDR3. This CDR3 reads CAISETSGSADTQYF. CDR3 sequence (DNA): TGTGCCATCAGTGAGACTAGCGGGAGTGCAGATACGCAGTATTTT.

This clone was picked up one time. The CDR3 nucleotides are TGCGCCAGCAGCTCGGACAGGGGGCGCCAAAACGAGCAGTACTTC. Its protein is CASSSDRGRQNEQYF. The chain combines TRBV5-1 with TRBJ2-7; 11 positions agree with TRBD1. With V trimmed by 3 bases and J by 5 bases, 7 bases remained unmatched. The CDR3 length is 15 residues. Per the germline V gene, CDR1 is SGHRS and CDR2 is YFSETQ.

V gene TRBV3-1 (or the pseudogene TRBV3-2) combines with J gene TRBJ2-5; 8 nucleotides match TRBD2. The CDR3 is 15 residues long. Germline-derived CDR1 and CDR2 are LGHDT and YNNKEL (reference sequence). Germline trimming cut 0 bases from V and 4 bases from J; bases unmatched to any gene: 4. CDR3 sequence: CASSQDSGGGETQYF. The CDR3 DNA reads TGTGCCAGCAGCCAAGATTCGGGAGGGGGAGAGACCCAGTACTTC.

This clone was detected a few times. The chain combines TRBV7-8 with TRBJ1-5; TRBD1 matches at 7 bases. Germline loops: CDR1 SGHVS, CDR2 FQNEAQ. The CDR3 is made up of 16 amino acids. V gave up 4 bases and J gave up 5 bases; unmatched junction bases: 11. In DNA form, the CDR3 reads TGTGCCAGCAGCTACAGTGGGGACAGATTGTATCAGCCCCAGCATTTT. It encodes CASSYSGDRLYQPQHF.

J is TRBJ2-1 and V is TRBV19; TRBD2 matches 9 bases. The CDR3 totals 15 residues. CDR1 is LNHDA, CDR2 SQIVND, per germline (reference sequence). With 1 base clipped from V and 8 bases from J, the junction kept 6 bases outside the gene matches. Here the CDR3 reads CASSIVVAGVDEQFF. Written as DNA, the CDR3 is TGTGCCAGTAGTATAGTGGTAGCGGGAGTGGATGAGCAGTTCTTC.